This TCR beta chain derives from a study of OX40 agonist ivuxolimab in advanced cancers. Concerning this clone itself: Its antigen is currently unknown.

Study-level results: Compared with CD4+, CD8+ T cells on average had more expanded clones.

The CDR3 length is 12 residues. CDR1 is ENHRY and CDR2 is SYGVKD in the germline V gene. Between the trimmed V and J ends, which lost 6 bases and 9 bases, there was a span of 14 bases. Profiling relied on immunoSEQ multiplex PCR, and the TCRdb table lists in-frame clones only, not all of them. This sample has about 66,000 clones; approximately 81% occur once, and the top ten carry approximately 4%. J is TRBJ1-1 and V is TRBV10-3; D perhaps matches TRBD1 (6 bases). This receptor was taken from an adult with an advanced solid tumor such as melanoma, head and neck, liver or kidney cancer. Specimen: CD4+ or CD8+ T cells sorted from blood, collected in a trial of the OX40 agonist ivuxolimab. In DNA, the CDR3 is TGTGCCATCAGGGTACAGGGTGAAAAAGCTTTCTTT. This codes for CAIRVQGEKAFF.